The next 26 T cell receptor beta chains were all read from a single sample in a study of blood T cell repertoires in COVID-19. TCRdb's copy holds only in-frame clones and misses some; the assay was immunoSEQ multiplex PCR. The top ten clones hold about 2.3% of a sample with a few hundred thousand clones, 88% of them seen once. Source material: PBMCs or T cells enriched from blood (not recorded which). The receptors stem from a woman aged 40-49 years with acute COVID-19.

The chain has TRBV9 and TRBJ1-6; 7 bases agree with TRBD1. The trim removed 1 base at V and 9 bases at J, leaving 4 bases unmatched. There are 14 residues in the CDR3. Per germline, CDR1 SGDLS and CDR2 YYNGEE. CDR3 bases: TGTGCCAGCAGCGTAACAGGGGTCACTTCACCCCTCCACTTT. As protein: CASSVTGVTSPLHF.

V is TRBV6-5 and J is TRBJ1-5, with no clear D. The V end was cut by 8 bases, the J end by 0 bases, with 8 bases between. The CDR3 has 13 residues. Looked up from germline, CDR1 is MNHEY and CDR2 is SVGAGI. The CDR3 sequence is CASGGASNQPQHF. In DNA form, the CDR3 reads TGTGCCAGCGGCGGCGCTAGCAATCAGCCCCAGCATTTT.

This chain links TRBV3-1 (or the pseudogene TRBV3-2) with TRBJ2-7; 7 bases are a match to TRBD1. The CDR3 spans 15 residues. The junction had 6 bases not matched to a gene; V was cut back by 4 bases and J by 0 bases. CDR1 and CDR2 from the germline V gene are LGHDT and YNNKEL (reference sequence). DNA of the CDR3: TGTGCCAGCAGCCCCGGCTGGGACAGCTCCTACGAGCAGTACTTC. Translation: CASSPGWDSSYEQYF.

The chain combines TRBV7-2 with TRBJ2-2, with D possibly being TRBD2 (7 bases). The CDR3 runs to 17 residues. CDR1 and CDR2 from the germline V gene are SGHTA and FQGNSA. V lost 3 bases and J 2 bases, leaving 16 bases between the germline ends. The chain's CDR3 is CASSFGPRGANTGELFF. As DNA, the CDR3 is TGTGCCAGCAGCTTTGGCCCCCGGGGGGCAAACACCGGGGAGCTGTTTTTT.

The rearrangement joins TRBV29-1 to TRBJ1-5, with a weak D call TRBD1 (5 bases). The CDR3 totals 12 residues. Germline V gene sequence: CDR1 SQVTM, CDR2 ANQGSEA. V lost 6 bases, J lost 2 bases, and 8 bases lay in between. The CDR3 DNA reads as TGCAGCGTCAGGGATGGCAATCAGCCCCAGCATTTT. Translating gives CSVRDGNQPQHF.

The gene calls are TRBV18 and TRBJ2-2; D call uncertain. The CDR3 spans 16 residues. Germline assignment: CDR1 KGHSH and CDR2 LQKENI. The V end lost 2 bases, the J end lost 1 base, and 11 bases lay between the germline ends. The CDR3 bases are TGTGCCAGCTCACCAGCTCACCTATGGAACACCGGGGAGCTGTTTTTT. Protein product: CASSPAHLWNTGELFF.

The V and J genes are TRBV6-2 or TRBV6-3 and TRBJ2-1; possibly TRBD2 for D (5 bases). The V end lost 2 bases, the J end lost 9 bases, and 11 bases lay between the germline ends. Germline V gene data show CDR1 as MNHEY and CDR2 as SVGEGT. The CDR3 runs 13 residues. CDR3 in DNA: TGTGCCAGCAGTTACGCCCTCCGGGGTGAGCAGTTCTTC. It encodes CASSYALRGEQFF.

The chain recombines TRBV11-2 with TRBJ1-4; the D gene is possibly TRBD1 (6 bases). V was pared by 3 bases and J by 6 bases, with 11 bases between. There are 14 residues in the CDR3. Per the germline V gene, CDR1 is SGHAT and CDR2 is FQNNGV. CDR3 nucleotides: TGTGCCAGCAGCTTTGGCCAGGGGTATGAAAAACTGTTTTTT. It translates to CASSFGQGYEKLFF.

V and J are TRBV5-6 and TRBJ1-5, with TRBD1 matching over 9 bases. The V segment lost 0 bases and the J segment 4 bases; nucleotides outside the gene matches: 8. Germline V gene lookup returns CDR1 SGHDT and CDR2 YYEEEE. This CDR3 contains 17 residues. The CDR3 protein is CASSLGGGTGRNQPQHF. The CDR3 bases are TGTGCCAGCAGCTTGGGAGGGGGGACAGGGAGAAATCAGCCCCAGCATTTT.

In its sample, this clone was seen a few times. The rearrangement links TRBV19 to TRBJ1-6; 9 nucleotides agree with TRBD1. Trimming took 6 bases from V and 7 from J; bases not matched to a gene: 10. There are 16 residues in the CDR3. Germline CDR1 and CDR2: LNHDA and SQIVND (reference sequence). The CDR3 region is CASSPGQGLDNSPLHF. The CDR3, as DNA: TGTGCCAGTAGCCCCGGACAGGGGCTTGACAATTCACCCCTCCACTTT.

This chain uses TRBV7-2 with TRBJ2-5; D might be TRBD1 (5 bases). CDR1 is SGHTA, CDR2 FQGNSA, per germline. This CDR3 has 15 amino acids. V was trimmed by 2 bases and J by 7 bases, leaving 17 bases between them. CDR3 residues: CASSLNRNPQGTQYF. CDR3 in DNA: TGTGCCAGCAGCTTAAACAGAAACCCGCAGGGGACCCAGTACTTC. Variable domain in full (rest from reference TRBV7-2 and TRBJ2-5): GAGVSQSPSNKVTEKGKDVELRCDPISGHTALYWYRQSLGQGLEFLIYFQGNSAPDKSGLPSDRFSAERTGGSVSTLTIQRTQQEDSAVYLCASSLNRNPQGTQYFGPGTRLLVL.

The rearrangement links TRBV11-2 to TRBJ1-1; no reliable D call. The V gene's germline CDR1 is SGHAT and CDR2 FQNNGV. This CDR3 region has 14 residues. Trimming removed 4 bases from V and 10 bases from J, with 19 bases in between. The CDR3 protein is CASSSDGQVLGAFF. The CDR3 DNA reads as TGTGCCAGCAGCTCCGATGGGCAGGTCTTAGGAGCTTTCTTT.

The V and J genes are TRBV11-2 and TRBJ1-4; 7 bases match TRBD1. This CDR3 region has 15 residues. Trimming removed 4 bases from V and 2 bases from J; junction bases left unmatched: 4. Germline V gene sequence: CDR1 SGHAT, CDR2 FQNNGV. In DNA form, the CDR3 reads TGTGCCAGCAGCTGCACGACAGGGACTAATGAAAAACTGTTTTTT. Translation gives CASSCTTGTNEKLFF.

The chain recombines TRBV5-6 with TRBJ2-3; 13 bases line up with TRBD2. The CDR3 contains 17 residues. V gave up 4 bases and J gave up 1 base; unmatched junction bases: 6. The germline gives CDR1 SGHDT, CDR2 YYEEEE. The CDR3 DNA is TGTGCCAGCAGCGGTGAACTAGCGGGAGGGCGCACAGATACGCAGTATTTT. Translating gives CASSGELAGGRTDTQYF.

There are a few counts of this clone. This chain connects TRBV10-3 to TRBJ2-1; 10 nucleotides line up with TRBD2. The length of the CDR3 is 16 residues. After removal of 1 base from V and 6 bases from J, the junction contained 6 bases not matched to a gene. Germline-derived CDR1 and CDR2 are ENHRY and SYGVKD. DNA of the CDR3: TGTGCCATCAGTGAGTTTAGCGGGGGGAGCGGCAATGAGCAGTTCTTC. This translates into CAISEFSGGSGNEQFF.

The chain employs TRBV4-1 and TRBJ2-1, with a tentative D call TRBD1 (6 bases). V lost 4 bases and J 4 bases, leaving 14 bases between the germline ends. The germline V gene has CDR1 MGHRA and CDR2 YSYEKL. The CDR3 has 15 residues. CDR3 residues: CASSPGTSPYNEQFF. CDR3 DNA sequence: TGCGCCAGCAGCCCAGGGACAAGCCCATACAATGAGCAGTTCTTC.

In its sample, this clone was seen once. Written as DNA, the CDR3 is TGTGCCAGCAGGCCGACAGGGATTAGCAATCAGCCCCAGCATTTT. This encodes CASRPTGISNQPQHF. The V gene is TRBV28, the J gene TRBJ1-5; the match to TRBD1 covers 7 bases. J gave up 0 bases and V 6 bases, and 5 bases lay outside the gene matches. The CDR3 is 15 residues long. In germline, CDR1 is MDHEN, CDR2 SYDVKM.

This sequence joins TRBV7-2 and TRBJ2-7, with 11 bases aligning to TRBD2. Trimming at V came to 1 base and at J to 4 bases, leaving 3 bases not matched to a gene. The CDR3 is 15 amino acids. Germline loops: CDR1 SGHTA, CDR2 FQGNSA. The CDR3 loop is CASSLEVAGGYEQYF. The CDR3 bases are TGTGCCAGCAGCTTAGAGGTAGCGGGGGGGTACGAGCAGTACTTC.

The V call is TRBV2, the J call TRBJ2-7; TRBD1 matches 8 bases. The CDR3 consists of 13 residues. With 2 bases clipped from V and 5 bases from J, the junction kept 2 bases outside the gene matches. Germline CDR1 is SNHLY and CDR2 is FYNNEI. As DNA, the CDR3 is TGTGCCAGCAGTGAACAGGGGGCCCACGAGCAGTACTTC. This encodes CASSEQGAHEQYF. The whole variable domain, remainder taken from reference TRBV2 and TRBJ2-7, is EPEVTQTPSHQVTQMGQEVILRCVPISNHLYFYWYRQILGQKVEFLVSFYNNEISEKSEIFDDQFSVERPDGSNFTLKIRSTKLEDSAMYFCASSEQGAHEQYFGPGTRLTVT.

The rearrangement joins TRBV5-1 to TRBJ2-3, with 7 bases that match TRBD2. CDR3 size: 15 residues. The V segment lost 3 bases and the J segment 4 bases; nucleotides outside the gene matches: 8. The germline CDR1 and CDR2 sequences are SGHRS and YFSETQ. This chain's CDR3 is CASSSLGGDADTQYF. In DNA form, the CDR3 reads TGCGCCAGCAGCTCACTTGGGGGGGACGCAGATACGCAGTATTTT.

The chain carries TRBV5-6 and TRBJ1-2; possible D gene TRBD1, 6 bases. The V gene's germline CDR1 is SGHDT and CDR2 YYEEEE. The CDR3 runs 13 residues. The V end was cut by 0 bases, the J end by 8 bases, with 11 bases between. In DNA form, the CDR3 reads TGTGCCAGCAGCTTGGAAGGGGGGGACGGCTACACCTTC. As protein: CASSLEGGDGYTF. The full variable domain, in which reference TRBV5-6 and TRBJ1-2 provide the parts outside the CDR3, is DAGVTQSPTHLIKTRGQQVTLRCSPKSGHDTVSWYQQALGQGPQFIFQYYEEEERQRGNFPDRFSGHQFPNYSSELNVNALLLGDSALYLCASSLEGGDGYTFGSGTRLTVV.

The chain combines TRBV7-8 with TRBJ2-1; perhaps TRBD2 as D (6 bases). Germline V lookup: CDR1 SGHVS, CDR2 FQNEAQ. The V gene lost 7 bases and the J gene lost 0 bases, with 28 bases spanning the gap. The CDR3 contains 20 residues. CDR3 residues: CASTPAGGVRREHSYNEQFF. In nucleotides, the CDR3 is TGTGCCAGCACGCCTGCCGGGGGAGTACGAAGAGAGCACTCCTACAATGAGCAGTTCTTC.

V gene TRBV27 combines with J gene TRBJ1-1; D perhaps matches TRBD1 (6 bases). Germline loops: CDR1 MNHEY, CDR2 SMNVEV (reference sequence). Between the trimmed V and J ends, which lost 5 bases and 1 base, there was a span of 11 bases. The CDR3 has 14 residues. The chain's CDR3 is CASSRQGGNTEAFF. CDR3 nucleotides: TGTGCCAGCAGTCGACAAGGGGGGAACACTGAAGCTTTCTTT.

For this clone: Germline is not matched at one junction end, which may reflect a read error. CDR3 sequence: CASSLAGAEGWNF. The DNA of the CDR3 is TGTGCCAGCAGCCTAGCGGGAGCGGAAGGGTGGAACTTC. The rearrangement joins TRBV12-3 or TRBV12-4 to TRBJ2-5, with TRBD2 identical over 10 bases. This CDR3 spans 13 amino acids.

In its sample, this clone was seen a few times. V gene TRBV7-9 combines with J gene TRBJ2-7, with TRBD1 matching 8 bases. Trimming took 5 bases from V and 4 from J; bases not matched to a gene: 10. Germline loops: CDR1 SEHNR, CDR2 FQNEAQ (reference sequence). The CDR3 contains 15 residues. This chain's CDR3 is CASSTGTGQGYEQYF. The CDR3 DNA is TGTGCCAGCAGCACCGGGACAGGTCAAGGATACGAGCAGTACTTC.

This clone was counted only a few times. The V call is TRBV5-1, the J call TRBJ2-1, with D unresolved. The length of the CDR3 is 15 residues. The germline V gene encodes CDR1 SGHRS and CDR2 YFSETQ. V was shortened by 0 bases and J by 4 bases, with 11 bases between the two germline ends. The CDR3 DNA reads TGCGCCAGCAGCTTGGACCTAAATCGTTACAATGAGCAGTTCTTC. Translated, it gives CASSLDLNRYNEQFF.